One and the same sample provided the 26 T cell receptor beta chains below, sequenced in a study of blood T cell repertoires in COVID-19. Profiling relied on immunoSEQ multiplex PCR, and the TCRdb table lists in-frame clones only, not all of them. The sample contains about 170,000 clones, approximately 81% of which appear only once. Material for sequencing was peripheral blood. The receptors stem from a woman older than 75 with active or convalescent COVID-19.

This chain links TRBV9 with TRBJ1-3; 7 bases agree with TRBD1. Trimming took 4 bases from V and 4 from J; bases not matched to a gene: 8. This CDR3 is built from 15 residues. CDR1 and CDR2 (germline): SGDLS, YYNGEE. CDR3 amino acids: CASSLDRVSGNTIYF. The CDR3 DNA sequence: TGTGCCAGCAGCCTCGACAGGGTCTCGGGAAACACCATATATTTT.

The chain carries TRBV5-6 and TRBJ1-1, with D unclear. Trimming stripped 0 bases from V and 6 bases from J, with 12 bases between. Germline V gene data show CDR1 as SGHDT and CDR2 as YYEEEE. This CDR3 has 14 residues. The CDR3: CASSLGPREAEAFF. As DNA, the CDR3 is TGTGCCAGCAGCTTGGGCCCTCGTGAGGCTGAAGCTTTCTTT.

The chain employs TRBV11-3 and TRBJ2-2, with D perhaps matching TRBD1 (6 bases). CDR1 is SGHNT, CDR2 YENEEA, per germline. The V end lost 3 bases, the J end lost 6 bases, and 8 bases lay between the germline ends. This CDR3 is 13 amino acids long. CDR3 sequence (DNA): TGTGCCAGCAGCTTTGCAGGGGCCGGGGAGCTGTTTTTT. It translates to CASSFAGAGELFF.

The V call is TRBV23-1, the J call TRBJ1-3; 7 bases align to TRBD1. TRBV23-1 is treated as an ORF (open reading frame) with a function not yet certain. The V segment lost 3 bases and the J segment 11 bases; nucleotides outside the gene matches: 7. This CDR3 spans 13 amino acids. The CDR3 DNA sequence: TGCGCCAGCAGTCAGACCAGGGGGGCGCCCATATATTTT. Translation gives CASSQTRGAPIYF.

This rearrangement joins TRBV25-1 to TRBJ2-5; a possible D gene is TRBD2 (5 bases). CDR3 length: 14 residues. Germline V CDR1 and CDR2: MGHDK, SYGVNS. Trimming removed 5 bases from V and 5 bases from J, with 15 bases in between. The DNA for the CDR3 is TGTGCCAGCAGTAGAACGGGGAGAAGGGAGACCCAGTACTTC. Encoded protein: CASSRTGRRETQYF. Together with reference TRBV25-1 and TRBJ2-5, the CDR3 gives the full variable domain: EADIYQTPRYLVIGTGKKITLECSQTMGHDKMYWYQQDPGMELHLIHYSYGVNSTEKGDLSSESTVSRIRTEHFPLTLESARPSHTSQYLCASSRTGRRETQYFGPGTRLLVL.

This clone was found once. The chain has TRBV19 and TRBJ2-5; TRBD1 matches 11 bases. Trimming cost V 6 bases and J 4 bases; bases outside gene matches: 7. CDR1 and CDR2 from the germline V gene are LNHDA and SQIVND (reference sequence). The CDR3 sequence is 15 residues long. CDR3 residues: CASRYRDRGAETQYF. The CDR3 DNA follows: TGTGCCAGTAGGTACCGGGACAGGGGGGCAGAGACCCAGTACTTC.

The V and J genes are TRBV11-2 and TRBJ2-3, with TRBD1 as a possible D gene (7 bases). The V gene lost 0 bases and the J gene lost 8 bases, with 12 bases spanning the gap. The CDR3 sequence is 14 residues long. Germline CDR1 reads SGHAT; CDR2 reads FQNNGV. The CDR3 sequence: CASSLDRGVGTQYF. DNA of the CDR3: TGTGCCAGCAGCTTAGACAGGGGGGTTGGTACGCAGTATTTT.

The genes are TRBV28 and TRBJ2-5, with no clear D. The germline CDR1 and CDR2 sequences are MDHEN and SYDVKM. The CDR3 extends over 13 amino acids. Trimming left V 5 bases short and J 2 bases short, with 9 bases between. The CDR3 protein is CASSVVFQETQYF. The CDR3 nucleotides read TGTGCCAGCAGTGTCGTATTTCAAGAGACCCAGTACTTC. Looking up the rest from reference TRBV28 and TRBJ2-5 gives the full variable domain: DVKVTQSSRYLVKRTGEKVFLECVQDMDHENMFWYRQDPGLGLRLIYFSYDVKMKEKGDIPEGYSVSREKKERFSLILESASTNQTSMYLCASSVVFQETQYFGPGTRLLVL.

This rearrangement joins TRBV7-9 to TRBJ2-6; TRBD1 agrees at 7 bases. Losses at the gene ends were 5 bases for V and 3 bases for J; bases not matched to a gene: 13. CDR1 SEHNR and CDR2 FQNEAQ come from the germline V gene (reference sequence). This CDR3 comprises 18 residues. CDR3 coding DNA: TGTGCCAGCAGCCCCGGCGCGTACAGGGGACGTGGGGCCAACGTCCTGACTTTC. This codes for CASSPGAYRGRGANVLTF.

For this clone: One end of the junction varies from germline; a read error may be responsible. CDR3 DNA sequence: TGTGCCAGCAGTCCCAGATCCTTCAATGAGCAGTTCTTC. Translated: CASSPRSFNEQFF. The chain combines TRBV6-2 or TRBV6-3 with TRBJ2-1; no clear D. The CDR3 length is 13 residues. CDR1 and CDR2 (germline): MNHEY, SVGEGT.

The chain links TRBV5-6 to TRBJ1-4, with 9 bases that match TRBD1. Unmatched junction bases numbered 4, after V lost 4 bases and J lost 0 bases. The CDR3 totals 16 residues. Germline V gene data show CDR1 as SGHDT and CDR2 as YYEEEE. The CDR3 sequence: CASSGGTGTTNEKLFF. Written as DNA, the CDR3 is TGTGCCAGCAGCGGTGGGACAGGGACAACTAATGAAAAACTGTTTTTT.

The sample holds one count of this clone. V and J are TRBV7-9 and TRBJ2-5, with D possibly being TRBD2 (6 bases). Germline assignment: CDR1 SEHNR and CDR2 FQNEAQ (reference sequence). The CDR3 length is 15 residues. Trimming cost V 5 bases and J 1 base, with 14 bases left between them. The chain's CDR3 is CASSPVGSSQETQYF. The CDR3 DNA reads TGTGCCAGCAGCCCCGTCGGGAGCAGCCAAGAGACCCAGTACTTC.

The count of this clone is one. The DNA is left out, because the CDR3 cannot be placed on it with certainty; the CDR3 is given as TCRdb lists it. The gene calls are TRBV5-1 and TRBJ2-5; the table gives TRBD1 as D, unverified against the DNA. Germline V gene data show CDR1 as SGHRS and CDR2 as YFSETQ. The CDR3 length equals 16 residues, ends included. CDR3 loop: CASTDRRTGFLETQYF.

J is TRBJ2-7 and V is TRBV7-8; 11 positions agree with TRBD2. There are 18 residues in the CDR3. With V trimmed by 0 bases and J by 7 bases, 14 bases remained unmatched. The germline gives CDR1 SGHVS, CDR2 FQNEAQ. CDR3 nucleotide sequence: TGTGCCAGCAGCTTAGCCAGGGTAGCGGGAGGGATACGGGGGGAGCAGTACTTC. This codes for CASSLARVAGGIRGEQYF.

This clone has only one observation. V and J are TRBV5-8 and TRBJ1-5; unclear D gene. CDR1 is SGHTS and CDR2 is YDEGEE in the germline V gene. Trimming took off 2 bases at V and 1 base at J, with 7 bases between the two ends. The CDR3 extends over 14 amino acids. The CDR3, as DNA: TGTGCCAGCAGCTTCGGTCTGAGCAATCAGCCCCAGCATTTT. Translating gives CASSFGLSNQPQHF.

The CDR3 bases are TGCGCCAGCAGCTTGAGTGGGACTGATTACAATGAGCAGTTCTTC. This translates into CASSLSGTDYNEQFF. The rearrangement links TRBV5-1 to TRBJ2-1, with TRBD2 as a possible D gene (6 bases). Germline V gene lookup returns CDR1 SGHRS and CDR2 YFSETQ. V was cut by 1 base and J by 4 bases, with 12 bases left in between. This CDR3 is built from 15 residues.

This rearrangement joins TRBV5-4 to TRBJ2-3; 10 nucleotides align to TRBD2. The CDR3 length is 14 residues. V shed 4 bases and J 3 bases; nucleotides not matched to a gene: 2. From germline, CDR1 is SGHNT and CDR2 YYREEE (reference sequence). CDR3 loop: CASSLAGATDTQYF. CDR3 nucleotides: TGTGCCAGCAGCCTAGCGGGAGCAACAGATACGCAGTATTTT.

This chain links TRBV6-5 with TRBJ1-5, with no clear D. The germline V gene encodes CDR1 MNHEY and CDR2 SVGAGI. CDR3 length equals 13 residues. V lost 6 bases and J lost 0, with 6 bases in between. The CDR3 loop is CASRAYSNQPQHF. CDR3 nucleotides: TGTGCCAGCAGGGCTTATAGCAATCAGCCCCAGCATTTT.

This chain connects TRBV3-1 (or the pseudogene TRBV3-2) to TRBJ1-3; possible D gene TRBD1, 6 bases. This CDR3 has 14 amino acids. V was pared by 1 base and J by 2 bases, with 6 bases between. Germline lookup yields CDR1 LGHDT and CDR2 YNNKEL (reference sequence). The CDR3 DNA reads TGTGCCAGCAGCCAAGGACAGGCTGGAAACACCATATATTTT. This translates into CASSQGQAGNTIYF.

V is TRBV9 and J is TRBJ2-1; a weak D match, TRBD2 (6 bases). Trimming stripped 1 base from V and 8 bases from J, with 13 bases between. This CDR3 comprises 14 residues. Germline V gene data show CDR1 as SGDLS and CDR2 as YYNGEE. As DNA, the CDR3 is TGTGCCAGCAGCGTAAACACTAGCCCGGATGAGCAGTTCTTC. Protein product: CASSVNTSPDEQFF. Looking up the rest from reference TRBV9 and TRBJ2-1 gives the full variable domain: DSGVTQTPKHLITATGQRVTLRCSPRSGDLSVYWYQQSLDQGLQFLIQYYNGEERAKGNILERFSAQQFPDLHSELNLSSLELGDSALYFCASSVNTSPDEQFFGPGTRLTVL.

Here the CDR3 reads CASRPGQVRLAGEETQYF. The CDR3 DNA sequence: TGCGCCAGCAGACCGGGACAGGTCCGACTAGCGGGAGAGGAGACCCAGTACTTC. The chain uses TRBV5-1 and TRBJ2-5; TRBD2 matches at 12 bases. CDR3 length: 18 amino acids. Per germline, CDR1 SGHRS and CDR2 YFSETQ. V lost 5 bases to trimming and J lost 5 bases; unmatched junction nucleotides: 16.

This clone is a singleton in its sample. The rearrangement joins TRBV5-1 to TRBJ1-4; D is possibly TRBD1 (5 bases). Per the germline V gene, CDR1 is SGHRS and CDR2 is YFSETQ. This CDR3 has 13 residues. V gave up 3 bases and J gave up 8 bases, with 11 bases separating them. The CDR3 DNA reads as TGCGCCAGCAGCTCCACCCCAGGGGAAAAACTGTTTTTT. Protein product: CASSSTPGEKLFF.

This chain uses TRBV28 with TRBJ1-5; possibly TRBD1 for D (5 bases). CDR3 length equals 17 residues. Germline CDR1 reads MDHEN; CDR2 reads SYDVKM. V dropped 5 bases and J dropped 2 bases, with 19 bases sitting between them. The CDR3 sequence: CASSARGRGVGNQPQHF. The CDR3 DNA is TGTGCCAGCAGTGCACGCGGTCGGGGGGTCGGCAATCAGCCCCAGCATTTT.

V is TRBV5-1 and J is TRBJ2-7; 8 bases line up with TRBD1. V trimming: 0 bases; J trimming: 3 bases; junction bases outside the gene matches: 2. This CDR3 region has 14 residues. In germline, CDR1 is SGHRS, CDR2 YFSETQ. For the CDR3, the DNA is TGCGCCAGCAGCTTGGCTGACAGGGGCTACGAGCAGTACTTC. Residues: CASSLADRGYEQYF.

The count of this clone is one. The chain has TRBV2 and TRBJ1-1, with 9 bases fitting TRBD1. V shed 4 bases, J shed 7 bases, and the junction held 4 bases outside the gene matches. CDR1 and CDR2 (germline): SNHLY, FYNNEI. The CDR3 sequence is 13 residues long. The CDR3 DNA sequence: TGTGCCAGCAGTGGCTGGACAGGGGATGAAGCTTTCTTT. Protein: CASSGWTGDEAFF.

J is TRBJ1-2 and V is TRBV3-1 (or the pseudogene TRBV3-2), with 8 bases aligning to TRBD1. Germline V gene lookup returns CDR1 LGHDT and CDR2 YNNKEL (reference sequence). The ends lost 4 bases at V and 11 bases at J; junction bases unmatched: 6. The CDR3 totals 12 residues. In nucleotides, the CDR3 is TGTGCCAGCAGCCCCAGGACAGGGCGGTACACCTTC. Its translation: CASSPRTGRYTF.